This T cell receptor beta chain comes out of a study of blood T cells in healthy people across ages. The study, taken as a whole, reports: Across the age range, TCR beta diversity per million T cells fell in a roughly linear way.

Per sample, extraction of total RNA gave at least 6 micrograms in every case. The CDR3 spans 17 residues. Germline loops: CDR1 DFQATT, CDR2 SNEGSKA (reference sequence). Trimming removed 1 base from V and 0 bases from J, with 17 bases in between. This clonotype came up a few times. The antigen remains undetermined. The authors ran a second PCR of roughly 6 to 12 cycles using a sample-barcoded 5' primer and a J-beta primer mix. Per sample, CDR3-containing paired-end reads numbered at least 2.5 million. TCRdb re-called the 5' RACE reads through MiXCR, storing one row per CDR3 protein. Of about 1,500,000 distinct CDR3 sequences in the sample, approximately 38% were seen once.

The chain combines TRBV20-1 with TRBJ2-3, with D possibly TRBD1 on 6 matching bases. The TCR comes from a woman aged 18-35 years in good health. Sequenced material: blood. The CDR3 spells CSARVHRVASSTDTQYF. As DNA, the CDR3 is TGCAGTGCTAGAGTCCACAGGGTGGCGTCTAGCACAGATACGCAGTATTTT.